These 23 T cell receptor beta chains originate from one sample sequenced in a study of T cells in Graves' hyperthyroidism and ophthalmopathy. TCR beta CDR3 region amplification was performed from RNA transcripts. Primed by the HTBI set, a first-round RT-PCR was run on the TCR CDR3. TCRdb re-called the multiplex PCR reads with MiXCR, one entry per CDR3 protein. The sample has about 480,000 distinct CDR3 sequences, about 20% seen once. The source material was blood. The source is a woman in her 70s with Graves' ophthalmopathy.

This clonotype was counted between two and nine times. This chain connects TRBV7-2 to TRBJ2-2; no clear D. This CDR3 has 13 amino acids. The germline V and J ends were trimmed by 9 bases and 0 bases, with 8 bases remaining between them. Germline loops: CDR1 SGHTA, CDR2 FQGNSA. The CDR3 protein is CARRHTNTGELFF. CDR3 coding DNA: TGTGCCAGGAGGCACACGAACACCGGGGAGCTGTTTTTT. The full variable domain, completed using reference TRBV7-2 and TRBJ2-2, is GAGVSQSPSNKVTEKGKDVELRCDPISGHTALYWYRQSLGQGLEFLIYFQGNSAPDKSGLPSDRFSAERTGGSVSTLTIQRTQQEDSAVYLCARRHTNTGELFFGEGSRLTVL.

This clonotype was detected only a few times. The chain couples TRBV30 to TRBJ2-7; D is perhaps TRBD2 (8 bases). The CDR3 covers 14 residues. The V gene lost 4 bases and the J gene lost 3 bases, with 16 bases spanning the gap. CDR1 and CDR2 (germline): GTSNPN, SVGIG (reference sequence). The CDR3 DNA sequence: TGTGCCTGGAATAGGGGGCTAGCGGGCTACGAGCAGTACTTC. The encoded protein is CAWNRGLAGYEQYF.

This chain joins TRBV28 and TRBJ2-7; D is possibly TRBD2 (6 bases). Germline CDR1 and CDR2: MDHEN and SYDVKM. V was shortened by 8 bases and J by 7 bases, with 21 bases between the two germline ends. There are 14 residues in the CDR3. In DNA, the CDR3 is TGTGCCAGCCAGACCGGGGGAAGGATGGGTGAGCAGTACTTC. Its translation is CASQTGGRMGEQYF.

The CDR3 bases are TGCGCCAGCAGCTTAATACGCACAGATACGCAGTATTTT. Residues: CASSLIRTDTQYF. The genes are TRBV5-1 and TRBJ2-3; D unresolved. Trimming removed 2 bases at V and 1 base at J, with 5 bases between. This CDR3 is built from 13 residues. The germline V gene has CDR1 SGHRS and CDR2 YFSETQ.

This clonotype was detected many times. The rearrangement links TRBV2 to TRBJ1-4, with 8 bases lining up with TRBD1. CDR1 and CDR2 (germline): SNHLY, FYNNEI. Trimming cost V 6 bases and J 0 bases; bases outside gene matches: 0. The CDR3 length is 14 residues. CDR3 in DNA: TGTGCCAGCAGACAGGGGGCAACTAATGAAAAACTGTTTTTT. Translated, it gives CASRQGATNEKLFF.

There are a few counts of this clonotype. This chain uses TRBV24-1 with TRBJ2-3; TRBD1 matches at 8 bases. The CDR3 loop spans 16 amino acids. Germline assignment: CDR1 KGHDR and CDR2 SFDVKD. V dropped 4 bases and J dropped 0; count of bases not matched to a gene: 5. As DNA, the CDR3 is TGTGCCACCAGTGACCCAGGACAGGGCAGCACAGATACGCAGTATTTT. Its protein product is CATSDPGQGSTDTQYF.

This clonotype has at least ten counts. The J gene is TRBJ2-1, the V gene TRBV11-2; 11 bases are shared with TRBD2. Germline V gene lookup returns CDR1 SGHAT and CDR2 FQNNGV. After removal of 2 bases from V and 9 bases from J, the junction contained 3 bases not matched to a gene. This CDR3 comprises 14 residues. CDR3 coding DNA: TGTGCCAGCAGCTTAATGCTAGCGGGGGGTGAGCAGTTCTTC. Amino acids: CASSLMLAGGEQFF. Combining the CDR3 with reference TRBV11-2 and TRBJ2-1 gives the whole variable domain EAGVAQSPRYKIIEKRQSVAFWCNPISGHATLYWYQQILGQGPKLLIQFQNNGVVDDSQLPKDRFSAERLKGVDSTLKIQPAKLEDSAVYLCASSLMLAGGEQFFGPGTRLTVL.

The chain links TRBV6-1 to TRBJ2-7; TRBD1 matches 7 bases. The V segment lost 3 bases and the J segment 2 bases; nucleotides outside the gene matches: 1. The CDR3 runs 13 residues. Germline lookup yields CDR1 MNHNS and CDR2 SASEGT. In DNA, the CDR3 is TGTGCCAGCAGTGACACAGGGGCCTACGAGCAGTACTTC. This gives the protein CASSDTGAYEQYF.

The chain employs TRBV20-1 and TRBJ2-1; D not certain. Germline CDR1 DFQATT, CDR2 SNEGSKA (reference sequence). The V and J ends lost 3 bases and 0 bases respectively, with 3 bases between them. The CDR3 has 12 amino acids. CDR3 coding DNA: TGCAGTGCTAGTCACTCCTACAATGAGCAGTTCTTC. Translated, it gives CSASHSYNEQFF.

The CDR3 DNA follows: TGCAGTGCTAGAGATCTTTCTCACAGACAACCCGGGGAGCTGTTTTTT. Amino acids: CSARDLSHRQPGELFF. The rearrangement uses TRBV20-1 and TRBJ2-2; D gene uncertain. This CDR3 is built from 16 residues. Germline V lookup: CDR1 DFQATT, CDR2 SNEGSKA (reference sequence). Trimming took off 0 bases at V and 6 bases at J, with 17 bases between the two ends.

This chain uses TRBV5-5 with TRBJ1-5, with D uncertain. Looked up from germline, CDR1 is SGHKS and CDR2 is YYEKEE (reference sequence). The CDR3 totals 14 residues. Trimming took off 0 bases at V and 4 bases at J, with 8 bases between the two ends. CDR3 amino acids: CASSLVSGNQPQHF. The CDR3, as DNA: TGTGCCAGCAGCTTGGTATCGGGAAATCAGCCCCAGCATTTT. Full variable domain (missing parts from reference TRBV5-5 and TRBJ1-5): DAGVTQSPTHLIKTRGQQVTLRCSPISGHKSVSWYQQVLGQGPQFIFQYYEKEERGRGNFPDRFSARQFPNYSSELNVNALLLGDSALYLCASSLVSGNQPQHFGDGTRLSIL.

This clonotype was detected a few times. This rearrangement joins TRBV6-1 to TRBJ2-7; TRBD2 matches at 15 bases. The CDR3 covers 16 residues. Germline-derived CDR1 and CDR2 are MNHNS and SASEGT. Germline trimming cut 5 bases from V and 7 bases from J; bases unmatched to any gene: 9. The CDR3 bases are TGTGCCAGCAGTCGGATCCCGGGACTAGCGGGAGGTGAGCAGTACTTC. Amino acids: CASSRIPGLAGGEQYF.

In its sample, this clonotype was seen once. A much larger clonotype is one base distant, so this may be a read error. J is TRBJ1-1 and V is TRBV10-3; no clear D. The CDR3 has 13 residues. Germline CDR1 reads ENHRY; CDR2 reads SYGVKD. The CDR3 protein is CTISDHGSTEAFF. The CDR3 region has the DNA TGTACCATCAGTGATCATGGTTCCACTGAAGCTTTCTTT.

The CDR3 bases are TGCGCCAGCAGCCCTCTTTATAGCACAGATACGCAGTATTTT. Translation gives CASSPLYSTDTQYF. This chain connects TRBV5-1 to TRBJ2-3; no clear D gene. The CDR3 consists of 14 residues. V lost 4 bases to trimming and J lost 0 bases, with 9 bases between them. The germline V gene encodes CDR1 SGHRS and CDR2 YFSETQ. The entire variable domain, with the rest obtained from reference TRBV5-1 and TRBJ2-3, is as follows: KAGVTQTPRYLIKTRGQQVTLSCSPISGHRSVSWYQQTPGQGLQFLFEYFSETQRNKGNFPGRFSGRQFSNSRSEMNVSTLELGDSALYLCASSPLYSTDTQYFGPGTRLTVL.

The chain recombines TRBV6-1 with TRBJ1-2, with D perhaps matching TRBD1 (5 bases). Trimming cost V 0 bases and J 7 bases, with 9 bases left between them. Germline CDR1 reads MNHNS; CDR2 reads SASEGT. The length of the CDR3 is 13 residues. The CDR3 coding sequence is TGTGCCAGCAGTGAAGCGCAGGGTCTTGGCTACACCTTC. Its translation: CASSEAQGLGYTF.

This clonotype showed up just once. The rearrangement joins TRBV19 to TRBJ1-1, with 11 bases fitting TRBD1. The germline gives CDR1 LNHDA, CDR2 SQIVND (reference sequence). Trimming at V came to 3 bases and at J to 1 base, leaving 4 bases not matched to a gene. CDR3 length: 16 residues. The CDR3 reads CASSIGTGGQNTEAFF. The CDR3 DNA sequence: TGTGCCAGTAGTATTGGGACAGGGGGGCAGAACACTGAAGCTTTCTTT.

This rearrangement joins TRBV20-1 to TRBJ2-5; 7 bases line up with TRBD2. The germline CDR1 and CDR2 sequences are DFQATT and SNEGSKA (reference sequence). Trimming at V came to 5 bases and at J to 3 bases, leaving 15 bases not matched to a gene. The CDR3 loop spans 16 amino acids. This chain's CDR3 is CSAARWASGDKETQYF. The CDR3 DNA is TGCAGTGCTGCGAGGTGGGCTAGCGGAGACAAAGAGACCCAGTACTTC.

Ten or more counts support this clonotype. The genes are TRBV27 and TRBJ1-1, with a tentative D call TRBD1 (5 bases). CDR1 is MNHEY and CDR2 is SMNVEV in the germline V gene (reference sequence). The ends were cut back, 3 bases at V and 0 bases at J, with 8 bases in the middle. The CDR3 runs 14 residues. The CDR3 coding sequence is TGTGCCAGCAGTTTCCTAGGGGTGAACACTGAAGCTTTCTTT. Residues: CASSFLGVNTEAFF.

The chain has TRBV12-3 or TRBV12-4 and TRBJ2-6, with D maybe TRBD2 (5 bases). V lost 6 bases and J lost 1, with 10 bases in between. The CDR3 length is 15 residues. The CDR3 DNA reads TGTGCCAGCAGCCAAGGAGGTTCTGGGGCCAACGTCCTGACTTTC. It codes for CASSQGGSGANVLTF.

This clonotype was seen only a few times. The V call is TRBV18, the J call TRBJ1-1, with D possibly being TRBD1 (5 bases). Trimming took off 1 base at V and 0 bases at J, with 9 bases between the two ends. This CDR3 contains 15 residues. Germline V gene lookup returns CDR1 KGHSH and CDR2 LQKENI. CDR3 protein: CASSPQTVMNTEAFF. CDR3 sequence (DNA): TGTGCCAGCTCACCACAGACAGTGATGAACACTGAAGCTTTCTTT.

The sample holds many counts of this clonotype. The chain employs TRBV3-1 and TRBJ1-1; D not resolved. The germline V and J ends were trimmed by 1 base and 4 bases, with 13 bases remaining between them. The germline V gene has CDR1 LGHDT and CDR2 YNNKEL (reference sequence). The CDR3 consists of 15 residues. The CDR3 sequence is CASSQGSAGRTEAFF. The CDR3 coding sequence is TGTGCCAGCAGCCAAGGATCGGCCGGACGCACTGAAGCTTTCTTT.

This clonotype appeared a few times. V is TRBV7-8 and J is TRBJ2-7; no clear D. CDR1 and CDR2 (germline): SGHVS, FQNEAQ. V gave up 7 bases and J gave up 3 bases, with 19 bases separating them. CDR3 length: 15 residues. CDR3 DNA sequence: TGTGCCAGCACCACCCGAGGCCAGGAAAACTACGAGCAGTACTTC. Encoded protein: CASTTRGQENYEQYF.

This clonotype was seen ten or more times. Written as DNA, the CDR3 is TGCAGCGTTGGTAACAGTCCGAATCAGCCCCAGCATTTT. This gives the protein CSVGNSPNQPQHF. The rearrangement links TRBV29-1 to TRBJ1-5, with D unclear. This CDR3 region has 13 residues. V was shortened by 4 bases and J by 4 bases, with 11 bases between the two germline ends. The germline V gene has CDR1 SQVTM and CDR2 ANQGSEA.